This T cell receptor (beta chain) derives from a study of cytomegalovirus exposure and HLA in healthy donors. Study-wide background: Of about 390 genotyped donors, roughly 81% grouped in the Caucasian-associated ancestry cluster.

Study-wide results and caveats: Owing to their indistinguishability, certain V segments, notably TRBV6-2 and TRBV6-3, were excluded.

The PCR contained 60 Vbeta and 13 Jbeta primers. Study processing details: Later reanalysis found tens of millions of unique TCR beta chains, around 9.9 million of them shared. Libraries were prepared by immunoSEQ multiplex PCR; TCRdb keeps only in-frame clonotypes and omits some of them. Clonal size and the V and J genes are those of that table, whereas D and trimming came from the DNA. The table has fewer than 70,000 clones, about four fifths seen once. In regard to this clone: The antigen is not known.

CDR1 SGHAT and CDR2 FQDESV come from the germline V gene (reference sequence). The CDR3 has 15 amino acids. The V and J ends lost 4 bases and 0 bases, in that order; junction bases with no gene match: 4. The sample consisted of PBMCs. The TCR comes from a man aged 40-49 years in good health and CMV-seronegative. The chain is built from TRBV11-1 and TRBJ2-3, with TRBD1 matching over 7 bases. CDR3 sequence: CASSSRDSSTDTQYF. CDR3 bases: TGTGCCAGCAGCTCCCGGGACAGCAGCACAGATACGCAGTATTTT.